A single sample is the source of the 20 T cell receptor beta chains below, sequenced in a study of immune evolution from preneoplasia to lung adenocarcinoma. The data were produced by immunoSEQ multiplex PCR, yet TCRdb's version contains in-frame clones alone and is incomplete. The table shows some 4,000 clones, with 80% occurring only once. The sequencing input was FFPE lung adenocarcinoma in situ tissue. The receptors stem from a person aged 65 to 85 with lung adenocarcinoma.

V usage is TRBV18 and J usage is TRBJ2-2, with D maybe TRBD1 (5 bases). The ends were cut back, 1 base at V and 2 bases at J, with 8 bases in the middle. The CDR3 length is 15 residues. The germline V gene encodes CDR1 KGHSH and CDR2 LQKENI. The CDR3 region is CASSPRQGNTGELFF. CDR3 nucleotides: TGTGCCAGCTCACCACGGCAGGGCAACACCGGGGAGCTGTTTTTT.

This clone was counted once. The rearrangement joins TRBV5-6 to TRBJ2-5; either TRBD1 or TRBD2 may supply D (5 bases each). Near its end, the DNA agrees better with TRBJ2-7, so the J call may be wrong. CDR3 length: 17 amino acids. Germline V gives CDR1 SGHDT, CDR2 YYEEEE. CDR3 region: CASSLFGVGTATYEQYF. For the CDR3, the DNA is TGTGCCAGCAGCTTATTTGGCGTGGGGACCGCAACCTACGAGCAGTACTTC.

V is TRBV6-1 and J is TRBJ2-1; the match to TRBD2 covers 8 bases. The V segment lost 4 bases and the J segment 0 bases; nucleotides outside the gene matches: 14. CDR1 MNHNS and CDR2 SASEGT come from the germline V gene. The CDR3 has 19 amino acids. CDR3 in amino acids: CASSGRLGVAGNSYNEQFF. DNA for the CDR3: TGTGCCAGCAGTGGGCGCCTTGGGGTAGCGGGAAACTCCTACAATGAGCAGTTCTTC.

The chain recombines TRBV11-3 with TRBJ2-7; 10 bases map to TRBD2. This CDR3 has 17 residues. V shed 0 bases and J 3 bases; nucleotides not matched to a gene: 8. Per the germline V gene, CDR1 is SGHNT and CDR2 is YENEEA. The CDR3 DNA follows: TGTGCCAGCAGCTTAGATTTCCCTAGCGGGAGAGGCTACGAGCAGTACTTC. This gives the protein CASSLDFPSGRGYEQYF.

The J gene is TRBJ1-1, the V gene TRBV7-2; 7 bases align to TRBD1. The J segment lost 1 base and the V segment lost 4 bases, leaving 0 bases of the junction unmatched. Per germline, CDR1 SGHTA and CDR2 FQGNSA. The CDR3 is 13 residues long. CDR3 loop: CASSWTGNTEAFF. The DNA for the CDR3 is TGTGCCAGCAGCTGGACAGGGAACACTGAAGCTTTCTTT.

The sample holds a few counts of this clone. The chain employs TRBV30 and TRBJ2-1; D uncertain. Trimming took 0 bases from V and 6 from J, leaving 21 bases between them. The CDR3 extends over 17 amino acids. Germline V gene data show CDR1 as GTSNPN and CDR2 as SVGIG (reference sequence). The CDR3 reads CAWSVPSPQVLRNEQFF. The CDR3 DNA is TGTGCCTGGAGTGTACCCTCTCCCCAGGTCTTGCGCAATGAGCAGTTCTTC.

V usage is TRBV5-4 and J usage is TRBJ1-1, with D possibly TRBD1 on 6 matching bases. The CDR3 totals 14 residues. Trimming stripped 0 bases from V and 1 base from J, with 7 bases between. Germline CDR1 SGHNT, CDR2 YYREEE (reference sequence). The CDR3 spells CASSLDRANTEAFF. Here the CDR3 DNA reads TGTGCCAGCAGCTTGGACAGGGCGAACACTGAAGCTTTCTTT.

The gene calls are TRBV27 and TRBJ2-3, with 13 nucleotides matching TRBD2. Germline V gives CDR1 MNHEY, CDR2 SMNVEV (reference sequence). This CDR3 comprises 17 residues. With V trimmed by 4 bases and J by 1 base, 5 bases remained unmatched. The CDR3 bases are TGTGCCAGCAGTTACGGCGGACTAGCGGGAGGCACAGATACGCAGTATTTT. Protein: CASSYGGLAGGTDTQYF.

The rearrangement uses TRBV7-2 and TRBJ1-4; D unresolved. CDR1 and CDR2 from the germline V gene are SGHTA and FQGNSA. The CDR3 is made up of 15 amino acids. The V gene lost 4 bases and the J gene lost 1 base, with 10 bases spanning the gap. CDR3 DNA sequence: TGTGCCAGCAGCTCACACACTCAAACTAATGAAAAACTGTTTTTT. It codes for CASSSHTQTNEKLFF.

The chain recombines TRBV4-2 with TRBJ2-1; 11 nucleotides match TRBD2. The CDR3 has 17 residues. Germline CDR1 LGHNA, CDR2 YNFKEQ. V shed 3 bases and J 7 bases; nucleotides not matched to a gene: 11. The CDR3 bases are TGTGCCAGCAGCCACCTGGGTGGGACTAGCGGCTTAAATGAGCAGTTCTTC. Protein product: CASSHLGGTSGLNEQFF.

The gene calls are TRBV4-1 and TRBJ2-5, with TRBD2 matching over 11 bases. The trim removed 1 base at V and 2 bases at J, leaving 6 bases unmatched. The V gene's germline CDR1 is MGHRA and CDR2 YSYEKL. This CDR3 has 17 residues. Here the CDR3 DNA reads TGCGCCAGCAGCCAAGGGCTAGCGGGAGGTCAACAAGAGACCCAGTACTTC. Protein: CASSQGLAGGQQETQYF.

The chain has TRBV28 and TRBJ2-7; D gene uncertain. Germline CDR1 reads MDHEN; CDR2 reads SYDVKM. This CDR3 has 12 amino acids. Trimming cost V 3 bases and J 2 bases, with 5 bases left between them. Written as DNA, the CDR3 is TGTGCCAGCAGTTTTTTGCCCTACGAGCAGTACTTC. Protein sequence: CASSFLPYEQYF.

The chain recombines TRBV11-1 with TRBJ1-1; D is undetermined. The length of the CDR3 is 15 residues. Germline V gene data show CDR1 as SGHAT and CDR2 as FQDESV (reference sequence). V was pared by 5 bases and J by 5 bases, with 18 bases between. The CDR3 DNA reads TGTGCCAGCAGCCTCCGGGAGGGTTTTAGGACTGAAGCTTTCTTT. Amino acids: CASSLREGFRTEAFF. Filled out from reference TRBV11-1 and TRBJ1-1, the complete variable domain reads EAEVAQSPRYKITEKSQAVAFWCDPISGHATLYWYRQILGQGPELLVQFQDESVVDDSQLPKDRFSAERLKGVDSTLKIQPAELGDSAMYLCASSLREGFRTEAFFGQGTRLTVV.

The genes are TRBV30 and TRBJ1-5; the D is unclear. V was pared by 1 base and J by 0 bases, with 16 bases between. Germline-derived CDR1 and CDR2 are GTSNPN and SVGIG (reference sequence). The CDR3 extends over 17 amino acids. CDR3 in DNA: TGTGCCTGGAGTGCAGACACCGGATACTATAGCAATCAGCCCCAGCATTTT. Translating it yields CAWSADTGYYSNQPQHF.

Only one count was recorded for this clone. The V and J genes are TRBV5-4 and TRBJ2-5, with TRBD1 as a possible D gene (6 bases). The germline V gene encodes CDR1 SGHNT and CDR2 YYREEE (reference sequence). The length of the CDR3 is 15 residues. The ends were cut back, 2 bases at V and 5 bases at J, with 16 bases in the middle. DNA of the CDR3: TGTGCCAGCAGCTTCCTGACAGGAGTGGGGGAGACCCAGTACTTC. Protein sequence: CASSFLTGVGETQYF. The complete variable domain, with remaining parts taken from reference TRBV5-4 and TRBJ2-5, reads ETGVTQSPTHLIKTRGQQVTLRCSSQSGHNTVSWYQQALGQGPQFIFQYYREEENGRGNFPPRFSGLQFPNYSSELNVNALELDDSALYLCASSFLTGVGETQYFGPGTRLLVL.

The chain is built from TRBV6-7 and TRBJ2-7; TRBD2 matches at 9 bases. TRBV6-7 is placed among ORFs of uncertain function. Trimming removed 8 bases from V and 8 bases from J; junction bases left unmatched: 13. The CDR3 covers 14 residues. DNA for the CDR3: TGTGCCAGCCGGCTAGGCGGGAGGGTTTGGAAGCAGTACTTC. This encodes CASRLGGRVWKQYF.

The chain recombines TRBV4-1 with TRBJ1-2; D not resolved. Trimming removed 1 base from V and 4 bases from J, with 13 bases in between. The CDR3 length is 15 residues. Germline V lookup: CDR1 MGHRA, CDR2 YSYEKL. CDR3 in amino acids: CASSQVAQTGYGYTF. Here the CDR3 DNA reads TGCGCCAGCAGCCAAGTTGCACAGACGGGCTATGGCTACACCTTC.

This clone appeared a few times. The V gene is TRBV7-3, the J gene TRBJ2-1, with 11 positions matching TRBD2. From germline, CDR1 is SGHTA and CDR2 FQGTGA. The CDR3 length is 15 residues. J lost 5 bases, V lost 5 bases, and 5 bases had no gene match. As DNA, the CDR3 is TGTGCCAGCAGCCTGACTAGCGGGAACAACAATGAGCAGTTCTTC. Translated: CASSLTSGNNNEQFF.

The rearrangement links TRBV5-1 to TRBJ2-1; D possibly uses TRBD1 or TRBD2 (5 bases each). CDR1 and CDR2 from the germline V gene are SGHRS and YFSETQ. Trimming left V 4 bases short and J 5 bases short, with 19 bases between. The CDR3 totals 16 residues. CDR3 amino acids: CASSPSNPGTNNEQFF. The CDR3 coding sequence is TGCGCCAGCAGCCCGAGTAACCCAGGGACCAACAATGAGCAGTTCTTC.

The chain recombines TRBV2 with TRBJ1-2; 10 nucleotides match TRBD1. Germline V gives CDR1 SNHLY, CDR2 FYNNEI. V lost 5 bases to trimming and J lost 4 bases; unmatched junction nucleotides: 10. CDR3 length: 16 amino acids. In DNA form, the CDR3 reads TGTGCCAGCAGTTTATCGAAGACAGGGGGCGCCTATGGCTACACCTTC. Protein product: CASSLSKTGGAYGYTF.